These 19 T cell receptor beta chains came from one sample sequenced in a study of blood T cell repertoires in COVID-19. The data were produced by immunoSEQ multiplex PCR, yet TCRdb's version contains in-frame clones alone and is incomplete. The data contain around 210,000 clones, about 91% of them singletons. The sample taken for sequencing was peripheral blood. The origin of the receptors is a man aged 18 to 30 with active or convalescent COVID-19.

The chain carries TRBV2 and TRBJ1-5, with D perhaps matching TRBD1 (5 bases). The germline V gene has CDR1 SNHLY and CDR2 FYNNEI. There are 18 residues in the CDR3. V lost 7 bases to trimming and J lost 6 bases, with 28 bases between them. The CDR3: CASTQEGLNGQYGQPQHF. The CDR3 DNA reads TGTGCCAGCACACAGGAAGGCCTAAACGGGCAATACGGTCAGCCCCAGCATTTT.

The V and J genes are TRBV2 and TRBJ2-1; 9 nucleotides agree with TRBD2. Trimming cost V 8 bases and J 3 bases; bases outside gene matches: 5. The CDR3 sequence is 14 residues long. In germline, CDR1 is SNHLY, CDR2 FYNNEI. DNA of the CDR3: TGTGCCAGCGGGTCTAGCGGGAACTACAATGAGCAGTTCTTC. This codes for CASGSSGNYNEQFF.

This chain uses TRBV6-1 with TRBJ2-3; 9 bases are a match to TRBD1. V was clipped by 4 bases and J by 2 bases; unmatched bases: 13. In germline, CDR1 is MNHNS, CDR2 SASEGT. The CDR3 runs 18 residues. CDR3 coding DNA: TGTGCCAGCAGTGCCCGCGGGCGTGACAGGGGGATCACAGATACGCAGTATTTT. Its translation is CASSARGRDRGITDTQYF.

The chain joins TRBV11-3 to TRBJ2-1; TRBD1 is a possible D gene (5 bases). The CDR3 loop spans 12 amino acids. CDR1 SGHNT and CDR2 YENEEA come from the germline V gene. Trimming shortened V by 6 bases and J by 7 bases, and 10 bases separated the two germline ends. CDR3: CASRGLGNEQFF. CDR3 nucleotides: TGTGCCAGCAGGGGGCTAGGGAATGAGCAGTTCTTC.

The rearrangement links TRBV9 to TRBJ2-1, with 9 bases aligning to TRBD1. The V and J ends lost 4 bases and 0 bases, in that order; junction bases with no gene match: 8. The CDR3 covers 17 residues. Germline V gene lookup returns CDR1 SGDLS and CDR2 YYNGEE. CDR3 amino acids: CASSPRDRGSSYNEQFF. The CDR3 coding sequence is TGTGCCAGCAGCCCACGTGACAGGGGGAGCTCCTACAATGAGCAGTTCTTC.

The chain is built from TRBV5-1 and TRBJ1-4; maybe TRBD1 (5 bases). Germline CDR1 SGHRS, CDR2 YFSETQ. Between the trimmed V and J ends, which lost 1 base and 8 bases, there was a span of 9 bases. The CDR3 has 13 residues. Here the CDR3 reads CASSLSGDEKLFF. CDR3 sequence (DNA): TGCGCCAGCAGCTTGAGCGGGGACGAAAAACTGTTTTTT.

The chain recombines TRBV7-9 with TRBJ1-5; the D gene is possibly TRBD1 (5 bases). Per the germline V gene, CDR1 is SEHNR and CDR2 is FQNEAQ (reference sequence). CDR3 length equals 12 residues. V was pared by 4 bases and J by 11 bases, with 12 bases between. CDR3 sequence: CASSSFDRSQHF. The DNA for the CDR3 is TGTGCCAGCAGCTCATTTGACAGATCCCAGCATTTT.

The genes are TRBV20-1 and TRBJ1-5; maybe TRBD1 (6 bases). Germline CDR1 is DFQATT and CDR2 is SNEGSKA (reference sequence). The CDR3 has 13 residues. V was pared by 4 bases and J by 6 bases, with 13 bases between. CDR3 in amino acids: CSAIDRRLQPQHF. CDR3 nucleotides: TGCAGTGCTATTGACAGGCGTCTTCAGCCCCAGCATTTT.

CDR3 protein: CASSPVTGNTEAFF. The CDR3 DNA is TGCGCCAGCAGCCCGGTGACAGGGAACACTGAAGCTTTCTTT. J is TRBJ1-1 and V is TRBV5-1, with D perhaps matching TRBD1 (6 bases). There are 14 residues in the CDR3. The V end lost 4 bases, the J end lost 1 base, and 11 bases lay between the germline ends. The germline V gene encodes CDR1 SGHRS and CDR2 YFSETQ.

V is TRBV20-1 and J is TRBJ2-7, with 8 bases aligning to TRBD1. Unmatched junction bases numbered 13, after V lost 3 bases and J lost 6 bases. Germline V lookup: CDR1 DFQATT, CDR2 SNEGSKA (reference sequence). The CDR3 runs 15 residues. CDR3 in DNA: TGCAGTGCTAGTTCAACAGGGGGTACTGTGGGCGAGCAGTACTTC. It specifies CSASSTGGTVGEQYF.

The chain recombines TRBV6-5 with TRBJ2-7; 7 bases are a match to TRBD1. V lost 5 bases to trimming and J lost 5 bases; unmatched junction nucleotides: 6. CDR1 is MNHEY, CDR2 SVGAGI, per germline. The CDR3 length is 13 residues. The CDR3 spells CASSRQGHDEQYF. Here the CDR3 DNA reads TGTGCCAGCAGTCGACAGGGTCACGACGAGCAGTACTTC.

The chain is built from TRBV28 and TRBJ1-4; D is undetermined. Germline V CDR1 and CDR2: MDHEN, SYDVKM. Between the trimmed V and J ends, which lost 5 bases and 0 bases, there was a span of 7 bases. The CDR3 totals 14 residues. The CDR3 sequence is CASSLVATNEKLFF. The CDR3 coding sequence is TGTGCCAGCAGTCTAGTTGCAACTAATGAAAAACTGTTTTTT.

The V call is TRBV23-1, the J call TRBJ1-5; maybe TRBD1 (6 bases). TRBV23-1 is an ORF, and what it does is uncertain. The CDR3 runs 16 residues. Trimming cost V 7 bases and J 2 bases, with 18 bases left between them. CDR3 protein: CASTQAGDKRNQPQHF. The DNA of the CDR3 is TGCGCCAGCACCCAGGCAGGGGACAAGCGCAATCAGCCCCAGCATTTT.

V gene TRBV7-2 combines with J gene TRBJ2-1, with D possibly matching TRBD1 (6 bases). The CDR3 is 14 residues long. CDR1 is SGHTA and CDR2 is FQGNSA in the germline V gene. V was trimmed by 1 base and J by 2 bases, leaving 6 bases between them. Here the CDR3 reads CASSLGQAYNEQFF. The DNA of the CDR3 is TGTGCCAGCAGCTTAGGACAGGCCTACAATGAGCAGTTCTTC.

The gene calls are TRBV3-1 (or the pseudogene TRBV3-2) and TRBJ2-4, with 9 bases fitting TRBD2. The CDR3 is 16 amino acids. Germline lookup yields CDR1 LGHDT and CDR2 YNNKEL (reference sequence). The V segment lost 0 bases and the J segment 8 bases; nucleotides outside the gene matches: 8. CDR3 nucleotides: TGTGCCAGCAGCCAAGAGTCGCGGGAGGGCCGAGACATTCAGTACTTC. Amino acids: CASSQESREGRDIQYF.

The chain's CDR3 is CASSPGLETDTQYF. The DNA for the CDR3 is TGCGCCAGCAGCCCGGGACTAGAGACAGATACGCAGTATTTT. J is TRBJ2-3 and V is TRBV5-1; 8 nucleotides line up with TRBD2. Germline V lookup: CDR1 SGHRS, CDR2 YFSETQ. The V segment lost 4 bases and the J segment 3 bases; nucleotides outside the gene matches: 4. The CDR3 has 14 residues.

The V call is TRBV25-1, the J call TRBJ1-2, with TRBD1 matching 12 bases. This CDR3 is built from 17 residues. CDR1 is MGHDK, CDR2 SYGVNS, per germline. V shed 3 bases, J shed 8 bases, and the junction held 13 bases outside the gene matches. Here the CDR3 DNA reads TGTGCCAGCAGTGACGATGCCGGGACAGGGGGCCTTGGGGGCTACACCTTC. Amino acid sequence: CASSDDAGTGGLGGYTF.

J is TRBJ1-1 and V is TRBV7-9; D remains unclear. The ends were cut back, 1 base at V and 5 bases at J, with 8 bases in the middle. The CDR3 loop spans 13 amino acids. In germline, CDR1 is SEHNR, CDR2 FQNEAQ (reference sequence). The CDR3 bases are TGTGCCAGCAGCTTAGGGGCGACAACTGAAGCTTTCTTT. Amino acid sequence: CASSLGATTEAFF.

V gene TRBV30 combines with J gene TRBJ2-3; 8 bases agree with TRBD1. The CDR3 consists of 15 residues. V dropped 0 bases and J dropped 0; count of bases not matched to a gene: 2. CDR1 and CDR2 (germline): GTSNPN, SVGIG (reference sequence). CDR3 nucleotides: TGTGCCTGGAGTGTGACAGGGGCGAGCACAGATACGCAGTATTTT. Protein: CAWSVTGASTDTQYF. The complete variable domain, with remaining parts taken from reference TRBV30 and TRBJ2-3, reads SQTIHQWPATLVQPVGSPLSLECTVEGTSNPNLYWYRQAAGRGLQLLFYSVGIGQISSEVPQNLSASRPQDRQFILSSKKLLLSDSGFYLCAWSVTGASTDTQYFGPGTRLTVL.